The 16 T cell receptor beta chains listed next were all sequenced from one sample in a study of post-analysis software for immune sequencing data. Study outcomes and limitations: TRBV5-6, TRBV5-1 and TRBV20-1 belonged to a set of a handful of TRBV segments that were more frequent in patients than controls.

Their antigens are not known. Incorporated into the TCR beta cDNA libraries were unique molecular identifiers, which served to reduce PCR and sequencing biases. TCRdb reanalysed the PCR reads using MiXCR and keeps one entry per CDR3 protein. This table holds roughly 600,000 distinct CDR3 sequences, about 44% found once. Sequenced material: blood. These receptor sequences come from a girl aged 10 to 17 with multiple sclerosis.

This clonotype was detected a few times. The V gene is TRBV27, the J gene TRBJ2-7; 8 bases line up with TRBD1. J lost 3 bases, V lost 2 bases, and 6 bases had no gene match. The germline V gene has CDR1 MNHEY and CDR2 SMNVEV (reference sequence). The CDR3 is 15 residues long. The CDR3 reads CASSLKSGGGYEQYF. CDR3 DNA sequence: TGTGCCAGCAGTTTAAAGTCAGGGGGCGGCTACGAGCAGTACTTC.

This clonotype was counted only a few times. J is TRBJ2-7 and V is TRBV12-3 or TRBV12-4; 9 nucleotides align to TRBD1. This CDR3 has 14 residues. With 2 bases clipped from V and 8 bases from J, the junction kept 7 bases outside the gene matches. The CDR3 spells CASSLPGTGQKQYF. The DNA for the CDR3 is TGTGCCAGCAGTTTACCCGGGACAGGGCAAAAGCAGTACTTC.

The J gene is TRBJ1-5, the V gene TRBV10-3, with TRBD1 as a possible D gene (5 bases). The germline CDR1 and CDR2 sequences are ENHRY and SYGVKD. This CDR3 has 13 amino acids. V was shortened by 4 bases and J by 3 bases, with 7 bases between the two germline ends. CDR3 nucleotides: TGTGCCATCAGTGGGACACCCAATCAGCCCCAGCATTTT. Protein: CAISGTPNQPQHF.

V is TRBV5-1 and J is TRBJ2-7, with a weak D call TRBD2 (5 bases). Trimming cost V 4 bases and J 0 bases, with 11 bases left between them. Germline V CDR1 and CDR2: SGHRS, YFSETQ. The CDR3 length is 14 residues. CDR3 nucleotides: TGCGCCAGCAGCCTCTCGGGGTTCTCCTACGAGCAGTACTTC. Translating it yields CASSLSGFSYEQYF.

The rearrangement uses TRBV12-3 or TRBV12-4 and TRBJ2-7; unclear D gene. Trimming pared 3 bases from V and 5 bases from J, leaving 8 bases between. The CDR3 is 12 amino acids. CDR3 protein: CASSLGYHEQYF. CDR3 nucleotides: TGTGCCAGCAGTTTGGGGTACCACGAGCAGTACTTC.

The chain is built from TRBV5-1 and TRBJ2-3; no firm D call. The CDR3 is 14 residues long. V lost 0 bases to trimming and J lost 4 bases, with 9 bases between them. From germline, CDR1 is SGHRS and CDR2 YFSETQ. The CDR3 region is CASSLGVTPDTQYF. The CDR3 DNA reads TGCGCCAGCAGCTTGGGCGTAACCCCAGATACGCAGTATTTT.

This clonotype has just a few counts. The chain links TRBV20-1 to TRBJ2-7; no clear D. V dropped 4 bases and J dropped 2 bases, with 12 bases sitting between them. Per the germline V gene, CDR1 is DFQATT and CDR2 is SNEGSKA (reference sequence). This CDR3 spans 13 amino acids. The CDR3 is CSATMGNAYEQYF. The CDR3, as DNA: TGCAGTGCTACTATGGGAAACGCCTACGAGCAGTACTTC.

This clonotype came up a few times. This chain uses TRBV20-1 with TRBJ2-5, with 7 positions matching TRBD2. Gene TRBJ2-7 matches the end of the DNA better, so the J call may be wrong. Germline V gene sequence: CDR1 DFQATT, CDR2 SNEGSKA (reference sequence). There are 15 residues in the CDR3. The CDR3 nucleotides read TGCAGTGCTAGAGTCTATTTAGCGGGCCTACTCGAGCAGTACTTC. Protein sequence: CSARVYLAGLLEQYF.

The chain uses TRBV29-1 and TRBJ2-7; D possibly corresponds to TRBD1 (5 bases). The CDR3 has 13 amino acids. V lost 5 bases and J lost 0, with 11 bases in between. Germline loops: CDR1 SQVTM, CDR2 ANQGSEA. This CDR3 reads CSVKTGLSYEQYF. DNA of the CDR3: TGCAGCGTTAAAACAGGCCTCTCCTACGAGCAGTACTTC.

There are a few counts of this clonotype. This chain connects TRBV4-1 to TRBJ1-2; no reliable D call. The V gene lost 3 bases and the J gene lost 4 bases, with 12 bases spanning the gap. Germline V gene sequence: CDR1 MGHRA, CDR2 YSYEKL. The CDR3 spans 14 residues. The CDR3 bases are TGCGCCAGCAGCCAGTCAGGCGGCCTCTATGGCTACACCTTC. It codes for CASSQSGGLYGYTF.

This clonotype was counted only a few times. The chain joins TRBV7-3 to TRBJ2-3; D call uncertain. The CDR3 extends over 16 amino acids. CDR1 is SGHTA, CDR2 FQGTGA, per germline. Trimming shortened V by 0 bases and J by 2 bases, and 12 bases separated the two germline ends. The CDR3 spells CASSLTASSYTDTQYF. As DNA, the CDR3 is TGTGCCAGCAGCTTAACGGCCTCGTCCTACACAGATACGCAGTATTTT.

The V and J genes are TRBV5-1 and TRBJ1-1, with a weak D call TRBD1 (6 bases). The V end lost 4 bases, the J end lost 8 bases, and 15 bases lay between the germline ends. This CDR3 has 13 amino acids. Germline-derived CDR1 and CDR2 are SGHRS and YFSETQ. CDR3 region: CASSIGGALEAFF. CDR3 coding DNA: TGCGCCAGCAGCATTGGGGGGGCACTAGAAGCTTTCTTT.

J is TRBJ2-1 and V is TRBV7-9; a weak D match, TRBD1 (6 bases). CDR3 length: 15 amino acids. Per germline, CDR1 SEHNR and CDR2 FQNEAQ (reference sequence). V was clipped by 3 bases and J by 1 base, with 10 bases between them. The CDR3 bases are TGTGCCAGCAGCTTCGGGACAATGTCCTACAATGAGCAGTTCTTC. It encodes CASSFGTMSYNEQFF.

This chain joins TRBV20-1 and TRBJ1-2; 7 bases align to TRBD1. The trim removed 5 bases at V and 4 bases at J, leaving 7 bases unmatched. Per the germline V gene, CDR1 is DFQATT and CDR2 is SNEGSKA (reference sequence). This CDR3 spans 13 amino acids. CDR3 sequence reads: CSAEKTGRYGYTF. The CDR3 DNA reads TGCAGTGCTGAGAAGACAGGGCGCTATGGCTACACCTTC.

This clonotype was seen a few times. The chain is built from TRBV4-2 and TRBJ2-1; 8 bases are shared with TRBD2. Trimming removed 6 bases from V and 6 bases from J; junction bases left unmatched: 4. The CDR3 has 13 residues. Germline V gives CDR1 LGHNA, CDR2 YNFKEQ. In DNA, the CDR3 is TGTGCCAGCAGAGGTAGCGGGGTCAATGAGCAGTTCTTC. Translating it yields CASRGSGVNEQFF.

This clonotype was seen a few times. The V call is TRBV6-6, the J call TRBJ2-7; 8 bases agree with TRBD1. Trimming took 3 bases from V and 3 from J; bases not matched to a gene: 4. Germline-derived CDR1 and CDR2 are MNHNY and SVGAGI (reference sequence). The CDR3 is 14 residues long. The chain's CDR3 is CASSYGQGLYEQYF. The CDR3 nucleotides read TGTGCCAGCAGTTATGGACAGGGCCTCTACGAGCAGTACTTC.